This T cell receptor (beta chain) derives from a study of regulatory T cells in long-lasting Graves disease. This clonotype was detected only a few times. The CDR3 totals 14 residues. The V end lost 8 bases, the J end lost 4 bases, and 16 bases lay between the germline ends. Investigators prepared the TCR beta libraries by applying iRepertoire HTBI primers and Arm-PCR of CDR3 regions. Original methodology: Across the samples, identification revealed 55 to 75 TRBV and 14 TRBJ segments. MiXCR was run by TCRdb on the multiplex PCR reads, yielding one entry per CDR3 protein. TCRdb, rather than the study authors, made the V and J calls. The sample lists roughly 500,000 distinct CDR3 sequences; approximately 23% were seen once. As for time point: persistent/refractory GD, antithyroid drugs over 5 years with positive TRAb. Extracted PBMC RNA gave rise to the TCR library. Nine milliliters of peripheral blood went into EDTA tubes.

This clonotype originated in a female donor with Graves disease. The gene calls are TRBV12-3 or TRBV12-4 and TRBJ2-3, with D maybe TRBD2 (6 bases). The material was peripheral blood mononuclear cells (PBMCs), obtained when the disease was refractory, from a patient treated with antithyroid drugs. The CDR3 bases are TGTGCCAGCGCCCCCAGGAGGGCAGCAGATACGCAGTATTTT. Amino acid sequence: CASAPRRAADTQYF.